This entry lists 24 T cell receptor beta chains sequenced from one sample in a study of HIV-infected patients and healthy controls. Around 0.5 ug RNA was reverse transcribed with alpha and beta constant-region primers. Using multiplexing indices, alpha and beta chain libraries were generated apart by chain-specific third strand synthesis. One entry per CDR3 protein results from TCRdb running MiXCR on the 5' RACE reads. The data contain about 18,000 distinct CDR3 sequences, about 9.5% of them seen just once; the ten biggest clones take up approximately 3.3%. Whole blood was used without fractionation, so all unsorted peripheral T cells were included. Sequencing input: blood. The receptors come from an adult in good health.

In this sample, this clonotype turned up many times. CDR3 loop: CASSWGDSRNYGYTF. In DNA form, the CDR3 reads TGCGCCAGCAGCTGGGGGGACAGTCGTAACTATGGCTACACCTTC. The rearrangement uses TRBV5-1 and TRBJ1-2; the match to TRBD1 covers 7 bases. The CDR3 has 15 residues. J was trimmed by 1 base and V by 3 bases; bases with no gene match: 6. Germline assignment: CDR1 SGHRS and CDR2 YFSETQ.

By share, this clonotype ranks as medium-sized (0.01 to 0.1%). CDR3 nucleotides: TGTGCCAGCAGCTTATGGGCAGACATGACCAATCAGCCCCAGCATTTT. This gives the protein CASSLWADMTNQPQHF. The chain recombines TRBV7-2 with TRBJ1-5; no firm D call. V lost 2 bases and J lost 3, with 14 bases in between. Germline V gene sequence: CDR1 SGHTA, CDR2 FQGNSA. The CDR3 contains 16 residues.

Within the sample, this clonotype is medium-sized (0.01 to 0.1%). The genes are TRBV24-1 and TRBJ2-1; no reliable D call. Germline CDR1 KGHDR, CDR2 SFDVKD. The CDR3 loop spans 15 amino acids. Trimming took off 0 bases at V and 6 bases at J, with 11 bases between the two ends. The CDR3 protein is CATSDLGLASNEQFF. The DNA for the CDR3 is TGTGCCACCAGTGATTTGGGGTTAGCTAGCAATGAGCAGTTCTTC.

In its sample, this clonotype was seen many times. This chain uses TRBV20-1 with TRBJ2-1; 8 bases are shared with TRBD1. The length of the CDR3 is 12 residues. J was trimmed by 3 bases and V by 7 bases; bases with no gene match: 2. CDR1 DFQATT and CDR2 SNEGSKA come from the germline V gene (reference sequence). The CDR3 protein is CSGTGGYNEQFF. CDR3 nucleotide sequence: TGCAGTGGTACAGGGGGCTACAATGAGCAGTTCTTC.

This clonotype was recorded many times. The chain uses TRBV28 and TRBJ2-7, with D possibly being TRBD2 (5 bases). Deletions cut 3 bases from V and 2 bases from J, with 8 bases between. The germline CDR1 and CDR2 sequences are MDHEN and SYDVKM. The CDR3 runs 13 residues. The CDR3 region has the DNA TGTGCCAGCAGTTTCGCGGGTGCCTACGAGCAGTACTTC. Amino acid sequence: CASSFAGAYEQYF.

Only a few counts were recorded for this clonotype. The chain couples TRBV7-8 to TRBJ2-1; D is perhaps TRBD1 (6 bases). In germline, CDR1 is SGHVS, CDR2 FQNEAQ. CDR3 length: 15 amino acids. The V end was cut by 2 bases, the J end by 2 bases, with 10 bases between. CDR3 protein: CASSLQGFAYNEQFF. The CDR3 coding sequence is TGTGCCAGCAGCTTACAGGGGTTTGCCTACAATGAGCAGTTCTTC. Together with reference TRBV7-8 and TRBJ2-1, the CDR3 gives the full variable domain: GAGVSQSPRYKVAKRGQDVALRCDPISGHVSLFWYQQALGQGPEFLTYFQNEAQLDKSGLPSDRFFAERPEGSVSTLKIQRTQQEDSAVYLCASSLQGFAYNEQFFGPGTRLTVL.

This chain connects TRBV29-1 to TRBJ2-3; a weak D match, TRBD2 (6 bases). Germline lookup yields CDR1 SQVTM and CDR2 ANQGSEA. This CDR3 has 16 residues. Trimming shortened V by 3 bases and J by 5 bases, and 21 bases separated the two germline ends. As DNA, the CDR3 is TGCAGCGTTGAGACCGGGAGCCAACCGAGGATAGATACGCAGTATTTT. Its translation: CSVETGSQPRIDTQYF.

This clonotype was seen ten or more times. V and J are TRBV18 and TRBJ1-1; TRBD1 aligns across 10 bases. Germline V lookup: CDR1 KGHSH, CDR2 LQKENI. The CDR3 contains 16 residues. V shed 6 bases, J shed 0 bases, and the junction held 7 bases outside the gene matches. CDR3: CASSPTGQGVNTEAFF. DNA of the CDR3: TGTGCCAGCTCGCCTACCGGACAGGGGGTGAACACTGAAGCTTTCTTT.

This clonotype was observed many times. The CDR3 bases are TGTGCCTGGAGGCCCCGAATGGGGGGAAACACCATATATTTT. Protein sequence: CAWRPRMGGNTIYF. This chain links TRBV30 with TRBJ1-3, with D unclear. V lost 3 bases to trimming and J lost 4 bases, with 13 bases between them. Germline V gene data show CDR1 as GTSNPN and CDR2 as SVGIG (reference sequence). The CDR3 spans 14 residues.

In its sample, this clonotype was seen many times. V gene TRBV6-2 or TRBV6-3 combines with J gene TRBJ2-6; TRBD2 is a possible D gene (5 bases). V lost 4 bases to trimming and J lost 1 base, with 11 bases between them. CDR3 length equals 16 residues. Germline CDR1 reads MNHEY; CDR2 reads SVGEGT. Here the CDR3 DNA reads TGTGCCAGCAGTTCCCTCGACTATTCTGGGGCCAACGTCCTGACTTTC. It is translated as CASSSLDYSGANVLTF.

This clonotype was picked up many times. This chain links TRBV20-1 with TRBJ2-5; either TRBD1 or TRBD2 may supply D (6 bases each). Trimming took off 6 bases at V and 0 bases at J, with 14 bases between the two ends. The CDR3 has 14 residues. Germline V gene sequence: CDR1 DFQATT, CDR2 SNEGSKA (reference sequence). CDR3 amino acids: CSAGAPGDQETQYF. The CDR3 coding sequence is TGCAGTGCGGGGGCACCGGGAGACCAAGAGACCCAGTACTTC.

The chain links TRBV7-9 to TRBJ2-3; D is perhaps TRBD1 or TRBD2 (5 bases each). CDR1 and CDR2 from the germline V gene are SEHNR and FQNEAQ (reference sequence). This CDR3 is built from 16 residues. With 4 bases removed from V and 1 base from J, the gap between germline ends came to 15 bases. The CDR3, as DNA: TGTGCCAGCAGCTCCCCCAGGGAGTGGGGCACAGATACGCAGTATTTT. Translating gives CASSSPREWGTDTQYF.

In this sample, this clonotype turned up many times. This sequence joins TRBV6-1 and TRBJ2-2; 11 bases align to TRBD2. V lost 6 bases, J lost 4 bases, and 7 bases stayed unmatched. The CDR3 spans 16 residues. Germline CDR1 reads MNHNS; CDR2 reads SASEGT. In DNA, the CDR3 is TGTGCCAGCAGGAGGACTAGCGGGCTCCGCACCGGGGAGCTGTTTTTT. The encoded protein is CASRRTSGLRTGELFF.

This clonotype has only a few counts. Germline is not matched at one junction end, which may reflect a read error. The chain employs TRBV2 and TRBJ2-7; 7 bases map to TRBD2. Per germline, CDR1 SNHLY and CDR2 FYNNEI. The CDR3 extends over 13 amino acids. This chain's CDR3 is CACSEGSGPFSNF. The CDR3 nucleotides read TGTGCCTGCTCAGAGGGTAGCGGGCCCTTTTCTAACTTC.

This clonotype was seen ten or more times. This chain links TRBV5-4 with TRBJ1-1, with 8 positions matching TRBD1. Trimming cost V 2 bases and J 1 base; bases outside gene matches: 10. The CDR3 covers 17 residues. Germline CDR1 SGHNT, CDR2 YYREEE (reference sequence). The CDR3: CASSFARGLSRNTEAFF. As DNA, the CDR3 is TGTGCCAGCAGCTTTGCCAGGGGGCTCTCGAGGAACACTGAAGCTTTCTTT.

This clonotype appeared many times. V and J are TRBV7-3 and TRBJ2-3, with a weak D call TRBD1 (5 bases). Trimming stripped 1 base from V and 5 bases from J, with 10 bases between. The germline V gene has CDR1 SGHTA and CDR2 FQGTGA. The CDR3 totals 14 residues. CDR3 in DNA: TGTGCCAGCAGCTTAAGCCAGGGTCGAGATACGCAGTATTTT. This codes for CASSLSQGRDTQYF.

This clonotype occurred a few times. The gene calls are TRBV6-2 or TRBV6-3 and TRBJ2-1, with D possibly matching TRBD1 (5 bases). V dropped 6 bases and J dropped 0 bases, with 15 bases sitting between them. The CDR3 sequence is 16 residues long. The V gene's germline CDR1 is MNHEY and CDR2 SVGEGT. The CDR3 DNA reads TGTGCCAGCAGATCTTCAGGGCGGAGCTCCTACAATGAGCAGTTCTTC. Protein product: CASRSSGRSSYNEQFF.

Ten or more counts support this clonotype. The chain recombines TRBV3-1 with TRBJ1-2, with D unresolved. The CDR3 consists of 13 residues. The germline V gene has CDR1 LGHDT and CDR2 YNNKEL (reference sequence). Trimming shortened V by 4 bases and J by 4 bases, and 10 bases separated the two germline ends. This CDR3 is CASSLYRGYGYTF. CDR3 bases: TGTGCCAGCAGCCTATATCGCGGCTATGGCTACACCTTC.

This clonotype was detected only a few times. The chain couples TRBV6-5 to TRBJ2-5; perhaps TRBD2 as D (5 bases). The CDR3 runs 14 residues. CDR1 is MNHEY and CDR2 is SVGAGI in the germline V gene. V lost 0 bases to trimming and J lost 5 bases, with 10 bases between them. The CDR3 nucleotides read TGTGCCAGCAGTTACTCGTCGGGAATTGAGACCCAGTACTTC. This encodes CASSYSSGIETQYF.

The CDR3 sequence: CASSSANTGELFF. CDR3 sequence (DNA): TGTGCCAGCAGCTCCGCTAACACCGGGGAGCTGTTTTTT. The J gene is TRBJ2-2, the V gene TRBV5-6; no reliable D call. The CDR3 has 13 amino acids. Germline lookup yields CDR1 SGHDT and CDR2 YYEEEE. Deletions cut 3 bases from V and 2 bases from J, with 5 bases between.

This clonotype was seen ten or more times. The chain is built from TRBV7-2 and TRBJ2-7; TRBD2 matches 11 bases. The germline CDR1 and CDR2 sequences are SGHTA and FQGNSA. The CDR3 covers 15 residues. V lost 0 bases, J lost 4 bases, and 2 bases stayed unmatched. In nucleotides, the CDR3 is TGTGCCAGCAGCTTAGCTAGCGGGAGGGATTACGAGCAGTACTTC. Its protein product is CASSLASGRDYEQYF.

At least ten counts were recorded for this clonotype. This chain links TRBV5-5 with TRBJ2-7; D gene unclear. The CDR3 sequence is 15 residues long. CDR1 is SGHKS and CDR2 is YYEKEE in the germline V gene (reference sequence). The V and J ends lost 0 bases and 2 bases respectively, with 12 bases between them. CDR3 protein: CASSLGPASPYEQYF. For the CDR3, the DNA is TGTGCCAGCAGCTTGGGTCCAGCCTCTCCCTACGAGCAGTACTTC.

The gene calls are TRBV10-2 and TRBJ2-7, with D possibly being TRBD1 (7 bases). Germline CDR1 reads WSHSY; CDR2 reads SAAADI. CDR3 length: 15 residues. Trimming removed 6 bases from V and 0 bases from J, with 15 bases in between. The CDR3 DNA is TGCGCCAGCAGGGCCAGGGGGGAAAGCTCCTACGAGCAGTACTTC. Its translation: CASRARGESSYEQYF.

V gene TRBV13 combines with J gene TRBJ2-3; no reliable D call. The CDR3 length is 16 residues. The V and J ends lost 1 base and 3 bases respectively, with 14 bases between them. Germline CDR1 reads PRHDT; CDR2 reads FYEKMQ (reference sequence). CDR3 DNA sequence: TGTGCCAGCAGCTTAGAGAAGCTTCCTAGGACAGATACGCAGTATTTT. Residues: CASSLEKLPRTDTQYF.